The source of this T cell receptor (beta chain) is a study of Graves' ophthalmopathy and Graves' hyperthyroidism. Study-wide points: Clonotypes were expanded in thyroid at above 0.001 frequency, and most also appeared in blood.

The authors amplified TCR beta CDR3 regions, and they did so from RNA transcripts for repertoire sequencing. An initial RT-PCR round employing HTBI primers preceded a second-round multiplex PCR. Via MiXCR, TCRdb re-called the multiplex PCR reads, giving one row per CDR3 protein. Of roughly 500,000 distinct CDR3 sequences in the sample, 14% were seen once. It was on clinical symptoms, serum thyroxine, TRAb, thyroid ultrasound and orbital computed tomography that diagnosis relied. This clonotype was seen ten or more times. The antigen is undetermined. Sequencing was done on a sample of blood. The receptor was isolated from a woman aged 25 to 39 with Graves' ophthalmopathy.

CDR3 residues: CASSLKGKGPQHF. CDR3 DNA: TGTGCCAGCAGTTTAAAGGGGAAAGGGCCCCAGCATTTT. This chain links TRBV12-3 or TRBV12-4 with TRBJ1-5, with D perhaps TRBD1 (5 bases). Trimming left V 2 bases short and J 9 bases short, with 11 bases between. The CDR3 runs to 13 residues.